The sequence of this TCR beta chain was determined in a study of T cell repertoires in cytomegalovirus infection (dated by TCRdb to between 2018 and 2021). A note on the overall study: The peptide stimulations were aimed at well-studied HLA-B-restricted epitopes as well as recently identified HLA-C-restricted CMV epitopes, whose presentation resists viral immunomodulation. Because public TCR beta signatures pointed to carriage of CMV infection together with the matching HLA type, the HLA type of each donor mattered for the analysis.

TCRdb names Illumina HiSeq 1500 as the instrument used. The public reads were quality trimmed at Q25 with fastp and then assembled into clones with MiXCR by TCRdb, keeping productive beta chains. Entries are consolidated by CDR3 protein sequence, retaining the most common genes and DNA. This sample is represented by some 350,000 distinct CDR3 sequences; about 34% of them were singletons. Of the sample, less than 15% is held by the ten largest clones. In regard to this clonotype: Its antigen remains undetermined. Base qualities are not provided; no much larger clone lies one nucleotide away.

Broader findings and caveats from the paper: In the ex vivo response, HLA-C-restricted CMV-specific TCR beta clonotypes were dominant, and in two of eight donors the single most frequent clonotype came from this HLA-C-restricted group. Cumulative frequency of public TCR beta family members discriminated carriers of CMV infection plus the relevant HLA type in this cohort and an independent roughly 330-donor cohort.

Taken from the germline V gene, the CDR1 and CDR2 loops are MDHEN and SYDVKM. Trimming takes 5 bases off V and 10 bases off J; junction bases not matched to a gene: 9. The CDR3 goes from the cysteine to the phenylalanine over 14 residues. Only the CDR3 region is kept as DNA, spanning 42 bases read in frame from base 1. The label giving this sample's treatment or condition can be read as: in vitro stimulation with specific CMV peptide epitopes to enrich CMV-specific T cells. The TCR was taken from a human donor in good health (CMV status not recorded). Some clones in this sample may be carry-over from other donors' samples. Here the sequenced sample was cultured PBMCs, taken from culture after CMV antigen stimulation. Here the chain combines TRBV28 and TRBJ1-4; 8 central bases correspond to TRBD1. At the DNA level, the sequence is TGTGCCAGCAGTGATGGACAGGGTTCTGGAAAACTGTTTTTT. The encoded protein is CASSDGQGSGKLFF.